This passage covers 25 T cell receptor beta chains from one sample sequenced in a study of multiple sclerosis patients with progressive multifocal leukoencephalopathy. Repertoires were generated with immunoSEQ multiplex PCR, while TCRdb's copy carries only in-frame clones and drops some. Of more than 30,000 clones in the sample, approximately 88% are singletons; the top ten hold 5.5% to 6.5%. As for time point: time of PML onset. The specimen was PBMCs, collected from a patient treated with natalizumab. Receptors originate from a woman in her 40s with progressive multifocal leukoencephalopathy.

The chain joins TRBV6-5 to TRBJ2-5, with 11 bases identical to TRBD2. Germline V gene data show CDR1 as MNHEY and CDR2 as SVGAGI. J was trimmed by 4 bases and V by 4 bases; bases with no gene match: 5. The CDR3 consists of 15 residues. The CDR3 bases are TGTGCCAGCAGTTTAGCGGGGGGGCGAGGAGAGACCCAGTACTTC. Its protein is CASSLAGGRGETQYF.

This clone was observed a single time. The chain carries TRBV27 and TRBJ1-2; D not resolved. The CDR3 length is 13 residues. V dropped 6 bases and J dropped 8 bases, with 16 bases sitting between them. CDR1 is MNHEY, CDR2 SMNVEV, per germline (reference sequence). The CDR3 is CASRRRGRRGYTF. CDR3 bases: TGTGCCAGCAGGCGGCGAGGGAGGAGAGGCTACACCTTC.

The rearrangement uses TRBV16 and TRBJ2-6; D ambiguous. This CDR3 is built from 13 residues. CDR1 is KGHSY, CDR2 FQNENV, per germline. V gave up 4 bases and J gave up 3 bases, with 4 bases separating them. Written as DNA, the CDR3 is TGTGCCAGCAGCCCTAATGGGGCCAACGTCCTGACTTTC. Its translation: CASSPNGANVLTF.

This clone came up a few times. V and J are TRBV18 and TRBJ1-1; D not certain. Germline-derived CDR1 and CDR2 are KGHSH and LQKENI. This CDR3 is built from 13 residues. V was shortened by 3 bases and J by 1 base, with 6 bases between the two germline ends. CDR3 sequence: CASSPQANTEAFF. The CDR3 nucleotides read TGTGCCAGCTCACCCCAAGCGAACACTGAAGCTTTCTTT.

V and J are TRBV6-4 and TRBJ2-3; D is unresolved. V lost 4 bases and J lost 1, with 6 bases in between. Looked up from germline, CDR1 is MRHNA and CDR2 is SNTAGT. This CDR3 spans 13 amino acids. CDR3 sequence: CASSGSGTDTQYF. CDR3 nucleotides: TGTGCCAGCAGTGGGAGTGGCACAGATACGCAGTATTTT.

The rearrangement uses TRBV7-2 and TRBJ2-2; TRBD1 or TRBD2 may be the D gene (6 bases each). The CDR3 contains 14 residues. V lost 2 bases to trimming and J lost 7 bases, with 11 bases between them. CDR1 is SGHTA and CDR2 is FQGNSA in the germline V gene. CDR3 loop: CASSLWGAGGELFF. The DNA for the CDR3 is TGTGCCAGCAGCTTATGGGGGGCCGGCGGGGAGCTGTTTTTT.

The chain combines TRBV27 with TRBJ1-1; TRBD1 matches at 7 bases. Germline CDR1 and CDR2: MNHEY and SMNVEV (reference sequence). J lost 1 base, V lost 6 bases, and 14 bases had no gene match. The CDR3 length is 17 residues. The CDR3 spells CASSDNRGVARNTEAFF. The CDR3 DNA is TGTGCCAGCAGCGATAACAGGGGCGTCGCGCGGAACACTGAAGCTTTCTTT.

The V and J genes are TRBV27 and TRBJ2-3; no firm D call. From germline, CDR1 is MNHEY and CDR2 SMNVEV (reference sequence). The CDR3 runs to 15 residues. The V and J ends lost 0 bases and 1 base respectively, with 8 bases between them. CDR3 in amino acids: CASSLSSTRTDTQYF. The CDR3 DNA reads TGTGCCAGCAGTTTATCCTCGACTCGCACAGATACGCAGTATTTT.

The chain links TRBV18 to TRBJ1-1, with TRBD1 identical over 8 bases. The germline CDR1 and CDR2 sequences are KGHSH and LQKENI. Trimming cost V 4 bases and J 7 bases; bases outside gene matches: 14. The CDR3 is made up of 16 amino acids. CDR3 nucleotides: TGTGCCAGCTCACTTGGACAGGGACTATTTCAGGGTGAAGCTTTCTTT. This gives the protein CASSLGQGLFQGEAFF.

The chain combines TRBV7-9 with TRBJ1-5; 8 nucleotides align to TRBD1. CDR3 length: 16 residues. CDR1 is SEHNR, CDR2 FQNEAQ, per germline (reference sequence). The ends lost 6 bases at V and 2 bases at J; junction bases unmatched: 9. The CDR3 spells CASSPGGEFGNQPQHF. The CDR3 bases are TGTGCCAGCAGTCCAGGGGGCGAGTTTGGCAATCAGCCCCAGCATTTT.

This clone appeared a few times. This chain connects TRBV9 to TRBJ2-7; weak D call: TRBD2 (5 bases). V was shortened by 0 bases and J by 6 bases, with 16 bases between the two germline ends. The germline CDR1 and CDR2 sequences are SGDLS and YYNGEE. The CDR3 covers 15 residues. CDR3 loop: CASSVATDSIGEQYF. CDR3 DNA sequence: TGTGCCAGCAGCGTAGCTACGGACTCGATCGGCGAGCAGTACTTC.

This clone was picked up one time. The rearrangement uses TRBV29-1 and TRBJ2-1; D might be TRBD1 or TRBD2, each matching 6 bases. CDR3 length: 16 residues. Germline CDR1 reads SQVTM; CDR2 reads ANQGSEA. V was cut by 4 bases and J by 2 bases, with 18 bases left in between. The DNA for the CDR3 is TGCAGCGTTGTATGGCTAGGGGGAGGTGCCTACAATGAGCAGTTCTTC. Encoded protein: CSVVWLGGGAYNEQFF.

The V call is TRBV13, the J call TRBJ2-1; D not certain. The CDR3 extends over 11 amino acids. V lost 5 bases, J lost 4 bases, and 3 bases lay in between. Germline V gene sequence: CDR1 PRHDT, CDR2 FYEKMQ (reference sequence). The CDR3 DNA sequence: TGTGCCAGCAGCGCGTACAATGAGCAGTTCTTC. It yields the protein CASSAYNEQFF.

The chain links TRBV6-6 to TRBJ1-1; perhaps TRBD1 as D (5 bases). From germline, CDR1 is MNHNY and CDR2 SVGAGI (reference sequence). The CDR3 has 15 residues. Trimming removed 5 bases from V and 1 base from J, with 14 bases in between. CDR3 nucleotide sequence: TGTGCCAGCAGTAAAAACCCTACAGGGAACACTGAAGCTTTCTTT. Translated, it gives CASSKNPTGNTEAFF.

This clone occurred once. The chain couples TRBV19 to TRBJ1-5, with D uncertain. Germline V gene lookup returns CDR1 LNHDA and CDR2 SQIVND (reference sequence). Trimming cost V 5 bases and J 0 bases, with 11 bases left between them. The CDR3 is 15 amino acids. The CDR3 reads CASSPQADSNQPQHF. The CDR3 DNA follows: TGTGCCAGTAGTCCCCAGGCTGATAGCAATCAGCCCCAGCATTTT.

This chain connects TRBV7-2 to TRBJ2-7; D unclear. Germline V lookup: CDR1 SGHTA, CDR2 FQGNSA. This CDR3 has 13 amino acids. V lost 7 bases and J 3 bases, leaving 13 bases between the germline ends. CDR3: CASTRPPLYEQYF. The CDR3 bases are TGTGCCAGCACCCGCCCCCCCCTCTACGAGCAGTACTTC.

The rearrangement joins TRBV19 to TRBJ2-5; D unresolved. The end of the DNA fits TRBJ2-7 better, so the J call may be wrong. The CDR3 extends over 12 amino acids. The germline CDR1 and CDR2 sequences are LNHDA and SQIVND (reference sequence). This chain's CDR3 is CASSNDFYEQYF. DNA for the CDR3: TGTGCCAGTAGTAACGATTTCTACGAGCAGTACTTC.

V is TRBV7-2 and J is TRBJ2-1, with D possibly matching TRBD2 (6 bases). Germline CDR1 and CDR2: SGHTA and FQGNSA. V lost 4 bases and J 4 bases, leaving 11 bases between the germline ends. The CDR3 has 14 amino acids. CDR3 protein: CASSSLGGYNEQFF. The CDR3 bases are TGTGCCAGCAGCTCCCTTGGGGGGTACAATGAGCAGTTCTTC. The entire variable domain, with the rest obtained from reference TRBV7-2 and TRBJ2-1, is as follows: GAGVSQSPSNKVTEKGKDVELRCDPISGHTALYWYRQSLGQGLEFLIYFQGNSAPDKSGLPSDRFSAERTGGSVSTLTIQRTQQEDSAVYLCASSSLGGYNEQFFGPGTRLTVL.

V and J are TRBV29-1 and TRBJ2-5; TRBD2 is a possible D gene (6 bases). CDR1 is SQVTM, CDR2 ANQGSEA, per germline. Trimming took 4 bases from V and 2 from J, leaving 11 bases between them. The CDR3 sequence is 13 residues long. CDR3 protein: CSVGRDGQETQYF. CDR3 in DNA: TGCAGCGTTGGGCGGGACGGACAAGAGACCCAGTACTTC. The full variable domain, in which reference TRBV29-1 and TRBJ2-5 provide the parts outside the CDR3, is SAVISQKPSRDICQRGTSLTIQCQVDSQVTMMFWYRQQPGQSLTLIATANQGSEATYESGFVIDKFPISRPNLTFSTLTVSNMSPEDSSIYLCSVGRDGQETQYFGPGTRLLVL.

The J gene is TRBJ2-7, the V gene TRBV11-3; D not certain. Germline V lookup: CDR1 SGHNT, CDR2 YENEEA. The CDR3 has 14 residues. Trimming left V 6 bases short and J 5 bases short, with 17 bases between. In nucleotides, the CDR3 is TGTGCCAGCAGTCCCTGGGATGATGGGAACGAGCAGTACTTC. Protein sequence: CASSPWDDGNEQYF. Full variable domain (missing parts from reference TRBV11-3 and TRBJ2-7): EAGVVQSPRYKIIEKKQPVAFWCNPISGHNTLYWYLQNLGQGPELLIRYENEEAVDDSQLPKDRFSAERLKGVDSTLKIQPAELGDSAVYLCASSPWDDGNEQYFGPGTRLTVT.

The chain couples TRBV11-3 to TRBJ2-7; no clear D. The germline V gene has CDR1 SGHNT and CDR2 YENEEA. CDR3 size: 12 residues. V lost 4 bases and J lost 4, with 8 bases in between. CDR3 DNA: TGTGCCAGCAGCTCCTTAACTTACGAGCAGTACTTC. Its translation is CASSSLTYEQYF.

The V and J genes are TRBV7-9 and TRBJ2-1; unclear D gene. The CDR3 is 15 residues long. Germline V CDR1 and CDR2: SEHNR, FQNEAQ (reference sequence). The V gene lost 4 bases and the J gene lost 0 bases, with 10 bases spanning the gap. The CDR3 here is CASSWRRRSYNEQFF. The CDR3 DNA sequence: TGTGCCAGCAGCTGGCGCCGCCGCTCCTACAATGAGCAGTTCTTC.

CDR3: CARTFERQETQYF. The CDR3 DNA reads as TGCGCCAGGACTTTTGAGCGGCAAGAGACCCAGTACTTC. The chain uses TRBV10-1 and TRBJ2-5; D may be TRBD2 (5 bases). V was shortened by 9 bases and J by 2 bases, with 13 bases between the two germline ends. The CDR3 spans 13 residues. The V gene's germline CDR1 is WNHNN and CDR2 SYGVQD (reference sequence).

This rearrangement joins TRBV5-4 to TRBJ2-5; D remains unclear. In germline, CDR1 is SGHNT, CDR2 YYREEE (reference sequence). Trimming cost V 0 bases and J 4 bases, with 7 bases left between them. The CDR3 loop spans 13 amino acids. The CDR3 nucleotides read TGTGCCAGCAGCTTGGGTTTCGGAGAGACCCAGTACTTC. It specifies CASSLGFGETQYF.

The rearrangement uses TRBV21-1 and TRBJ1-5. TRBV21-1 is a known pseudogene. The CDR3 is 15 residues long. The CDR3 region has the DNA TGTGCCAGCAGCAAAGTTCCGGGTCCAAGTCAGCCCCAGCATTTT. Protein product: CASSKVPGPSQPQHF.